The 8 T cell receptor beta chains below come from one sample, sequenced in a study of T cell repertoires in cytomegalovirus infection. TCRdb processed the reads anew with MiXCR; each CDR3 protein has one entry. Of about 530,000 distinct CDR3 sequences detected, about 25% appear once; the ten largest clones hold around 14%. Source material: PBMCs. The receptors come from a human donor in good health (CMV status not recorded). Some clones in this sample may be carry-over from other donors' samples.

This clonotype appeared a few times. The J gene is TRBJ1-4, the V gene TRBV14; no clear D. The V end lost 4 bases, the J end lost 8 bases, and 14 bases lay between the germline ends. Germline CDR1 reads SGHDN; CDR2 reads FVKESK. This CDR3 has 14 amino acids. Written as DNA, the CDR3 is TGTGCCAGCAGCCCTTTTGGGCAGTGGGAAAAACTGTTTTTT. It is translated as CASSPFGQWEKLFF.

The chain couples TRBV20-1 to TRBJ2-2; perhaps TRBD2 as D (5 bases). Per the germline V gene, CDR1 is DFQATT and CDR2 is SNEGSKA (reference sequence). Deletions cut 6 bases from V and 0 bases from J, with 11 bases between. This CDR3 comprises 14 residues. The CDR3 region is CSARTSSNTGELFF. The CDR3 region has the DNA TGCAGTGCAAGGACTTCGTCGAACACCGGGGAGCTGTTTTTT.

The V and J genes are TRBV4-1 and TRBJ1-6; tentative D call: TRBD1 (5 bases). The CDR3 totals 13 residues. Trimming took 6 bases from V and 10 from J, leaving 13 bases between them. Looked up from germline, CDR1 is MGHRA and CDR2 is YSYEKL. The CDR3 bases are TGCGCCAGCAGGCTTGACAGTAGCTCACCCCTCCACTTT. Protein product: CASRLDSSSPLHF.

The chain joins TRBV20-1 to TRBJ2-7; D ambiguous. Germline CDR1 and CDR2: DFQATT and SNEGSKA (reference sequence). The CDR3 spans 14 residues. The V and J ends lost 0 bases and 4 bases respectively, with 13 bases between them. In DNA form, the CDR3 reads TGCAGTGCTAGAGATCTGAGACCACCGTACGAGCAGTACGTC. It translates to CSARDLRPPYEQYV.

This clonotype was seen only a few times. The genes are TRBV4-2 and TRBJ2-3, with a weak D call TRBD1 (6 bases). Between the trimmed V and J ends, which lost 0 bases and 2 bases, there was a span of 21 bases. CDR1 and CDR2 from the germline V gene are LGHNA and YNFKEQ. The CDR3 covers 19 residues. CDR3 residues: CASSQDPRSGAHNTDTQYF. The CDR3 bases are TGTGCCAGCAGCCAAGACCCTCGTTCAGGGGCCCATAACACAGATACGCAGTATTTT.

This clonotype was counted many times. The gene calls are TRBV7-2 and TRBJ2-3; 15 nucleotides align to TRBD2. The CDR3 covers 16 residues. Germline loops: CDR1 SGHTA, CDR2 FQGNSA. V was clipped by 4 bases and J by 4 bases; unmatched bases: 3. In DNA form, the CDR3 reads TGTGCCAGCAGCTCTGGACTAGCGGGAGGGGCAGATACGCAGTATTTT. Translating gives CASSSGLAGGADTQYF.

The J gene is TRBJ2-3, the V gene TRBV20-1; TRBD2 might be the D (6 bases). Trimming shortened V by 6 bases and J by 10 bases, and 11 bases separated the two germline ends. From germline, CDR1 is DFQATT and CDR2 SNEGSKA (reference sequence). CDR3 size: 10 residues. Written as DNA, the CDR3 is TGCAGTGCCTTGGGAGGAGCGCAGTATTTT. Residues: CSALGGAQYF.

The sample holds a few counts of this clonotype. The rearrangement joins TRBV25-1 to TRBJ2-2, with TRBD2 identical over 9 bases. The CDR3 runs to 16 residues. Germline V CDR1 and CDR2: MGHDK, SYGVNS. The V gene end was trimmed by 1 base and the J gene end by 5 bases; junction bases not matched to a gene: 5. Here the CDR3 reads CASSELGTSLTGELFF. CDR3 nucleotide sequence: TGTGCCAGCAGTGAATTAGGGACTAGCTTAACCGGGGAGCTGTTTTTT. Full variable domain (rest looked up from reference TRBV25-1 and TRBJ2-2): EADIYQTPRYLVIGTGKKITLECSQTMGHDKMYWYQQDPGMELHLIHYSYGVNSTEKGDLSSESTVSRIRTEHFPLTLESARPSHTSQYLCASSELGTSLTGELFFGEGSRLTVL.